This TCR beta chain came from a study of CD8+CD57+ T cells in acquired aplastic anemia. Study-level background: The mean DNA yield obtained from sorted CD4+ and CD8+ cells came to around 3 ug. Study results and limitations: Patients and controls had in common some 30 CD8+ CDR3 sequences. CD8+ Simpson's diversity did not differ significantly between patients and controls.

This clonotype was observed many times. Its cognate antigen is unknown. The patients chosen for sequencing had shown expansion of CD8+CD57+ cells (detected by flow cytometry). Template material for TCR beta VDJ and CDR3 profiling consisted of genomic DNA. Each CDR3 protein is one row after TCRdb ran MiXCR on the reads. The sample lists 100,000 to 150,000 distinct CDR3 sequences; less than 50% were seen once. The V gene lost 0 bases and the J gene lost 7 bases, with 10 bases spanning the gap. The CDR3 totals 15 residues. Germline V gives CDR1 PRHDT, CDR2 FYEKMQ (reference sequence). This TCR was recovered from a human donor with aplastic anemia. The sequenced sample consisted of sorted CD4+, CD8+, or CD8+CD57+ T cells (not recorded which) from PBMCs. The rearrangement joins TRBV13 to TRBJ1-6; possibly TRBD1 for D (6 bases). The CDR3 DNA is TGTGCCAGCAGCTTAGGTACAGGGTTAAATTCACCCCTCCACTTT. It encodes CASSLGTGLNSPLHF.